The clone carrying this T cell receptor (beta chain) has a count of ten or more. The source material, RNA transcripts, was used to amplify TCR beta CDR3 regions. HTBI primers were employed in a first-round RT-PCR of the TCR CDR3. TCRdb itself ran the multiplex PCR reads through MiXCR, one entry per CDR3 protein. This table holds 380,000 or so distinct CDR3 sequences, roughly 13% found once. V was clipped by 6 bases and J by 7 bases, with 12 bases between them. The germline V gene encodes CDR1 DFQATT and CDR2 SNEGSKA (reference sequence). This CDR3 contains 12 residues. Patients were excluded because of uncontrolled infection, other autoimmune disease, pregnancy or lactation. This sample is part of a study of T cells in Graves' hyperthyroidism and ophthalmopathy.

Sequencing was done on a sample of blood. This chain uses TRBV20-1 with TRBJ2-2, with TRBD2 as a possible D gene (5 bases). The receptor was derived from a man aged 25-45 years with Graves' hyperthyroidism that later progressed to Graves' ophthalmopathy. In DNA, the CDR3 is TGCAGTGCCCGGACGGGGAACGGGGAGCTGTTTTTT. This codes for CSARTGNGELFF.